This entry lists 30 T cell receptor beta chains sequenced from one sample in a study of spatial heterogeneity in lung cancer. Each CDR3 protein is one row after TCRdb ran MiXCR on the 5' RACE reads. The table includes around 100,000 distinct CDR3 sequences, 9.5% to 14% detected once. The time point: blood at routine non-recurrence follow-up after resection. The sample here was PBMCs, taken at follow-up. Receptors originate from a female donor with early-stage non-small cell lung cancer.

This sequence joins TRBV12-3 or TRBV12-4 and TRBJ1-3; unclear D gene. Trimming took 7 bases from V and 2 from J, leaving 9 bases between them. There are 13 residues in the CDR3. The CDR3 DNA reads as TGTGCCAGCACCCCGTTAGCTGGAAACACCATATATTTT. Its protein product is CASTPLAGNTIYF.

This clonotype was seen repeatedly, ten times or more. The rearrangement joins TRBV28 to TRBJ2-1; the D is unclear. Germline lookup yields CDR1 MDHEN and CDR2 SYDVKM. This CDR3 region has 12 residues. Trimming took off 6 bases at V and 7 bases at J, with 10 bases between the two ends. CDR3 in DNA: TGTGCCAGCAGCCGCTTTGGGAATGAGCAGTTCTTC. The encoded protein is CASSRFGNEQFF.

This clonotype has ten or more counts. This chain links TRBV9 with TRBJ1-2; 12 nucleotides align to TRBD1. Germline V gene lookup returns CDR1 SGDLS and CDR2 YYNGEE. Losses at the gene ends were 4 bases for V and 7 bases for J; bases not matched to a gene: 8. CDR3 size: 15 residues. CDR3 nucleotides: TGTGCCAGCAGCTTCTCCGGGACAGGGGGCCCTGGCTACACCTTC. Protein: CASSFSGTGGPGYTF.

A few counts support this clonotype. The V call is TRBV29-1, the J call TRBJ2-1; TRBD2 matches at 8 bases. The CDR3 is made up of 14 amino acids. Germline V CDR1 and CDR2: SQVTM, ANQGSEA. V lost 6 bases to trimming and J lost 4 bases; unmatched junction nucleotides: 8. CDR3 in amino acids: CSVVLSGTYNEQFF. CDR3 sequence (DNA): TGCAGCGTGGTCCTTAGCGGGACGTACAATGAGCAGTTCTTC.

This clonotype was observed a handful of times. The V call is TRBV3-1, the J call TRBJ1-4; D unclear. Germline V gene sequence: CDR1 LGHDT, CDR2 YNNKEL (reference sequence). Trimming left V 7 bases short and J 3 bases short, with 18 bases between. The CDR3 runs 16 residues. The CDR3 sequence is CASKISRGRANEKLFF. In DNA form, the CDR3 reads TGTGCCAGCAAGATTTCGAGAGGAAGGGCTAATGAAAAACTGTTTTTT.

The chain links TRBV5-1 to TRBJ2-1; possibly TRBD2 for D (5 bases). Germline V gives CDR1 SGHRS, CDR2 YFSETQ. This CDR3 is built from 17 residues. Trimming took off 4 bases at V and 5 bases at J, with 22 bases between the two ends. CDR3 bases: TGCGCCAGCAGCGCGTTTATGGAGGCTCCCTACCACAATGAGCAGTTCTTC. Translated, it gives CASSAFMEAPYHNEQFF.

The CDR3, as DNA: TGTGCCAGCAGTTTAATAGCGGAGGGCGCCAAAAACATTCAGTACTTC. Protein product: CASSLIAEGAKNIQYF. This chain uses TRBV28 with TRBJ2-4; a weak D match, TRBD2 (6 bases). The CDR3 contains 16 residues. Germline loops: CDR1 MDHEN, CDR2 SYDVKM. Trimming shortened V by 2 bases and J by 1 base, and 12 bases separated the two germline ends.

This clonotype came up a few times. V gene TRBV2 combines with J gene TRBJ1-1; D is perhaps TRBD1 (6 bases). Germline CDR1 is SNHLY and CDR2 is FYNNEI. V was cut by 7 bases and J by 2 bases, with 14 bases left in between. This CDR3 comprises 14 residues. DNA of the CDR3: TGTGCCAGCAAATTCACAGGGACAAACACTGAAGCTTTCTTT. Its translation: CASKFTGTNTEAFF.

V and J are TRBV2 and TRBJ1-5; 8 nucleotides match TRBD1. Trimming removed 6 bases from V and 6 bases from J; junction bases left unmatched: 7. Germline V gives CDR1 SNHLY, CDR2 FYNNEI. The CDR3 loop spans 14 amino acids. The CDR3 DNA reads TGTGCCAGCAGAATGGGACAGGACTTTCAGCCCCAGCATTTT. Translation: CASRMGQDFQPQHF.

The gene calls are TRBV7-9 and TRBJ2-5, with a tentative D call TRBD2 (5 bases). V lost 3 bases, J lost 4 bases, and 9 bases lay in between. The CDR3 covers 13 residues. Germline loops: CDR1 SEHNR, CDR2 FQNEAQ (reference sequence). This CDR3 reads CASSFMGVETQYF. CDR3 bases: TGTGCCAGCAGCTTCATGGGAGTAGAGACCCAGTACTTC.

For this clonotype: A much larger clone lies one base from this, so it may be a read error. This chain connects TRBV27 to TRBJ1-1; D is possibly TRBD1 (6 bases). Germline V gives CDR1 MNHEY, CDR2 SMNVEV (reference sequence). This CDR3 has 14 amino acids. CDR3 DNA sequence: TGTGCCAGCAGGATTTACAGGGTTAGCACTGAAGCTTCCTTT. It specifies CASRIYRVSTEASF.

There are a few counts of this clonotype. This chain links TRBV7-9 with TRBJ1-4, with 7 bases fitting TRBD1. The CDR3 loop spans 16 amino acids. The V segment lost 5 bases and the J segment 6 bases; nucleotides outside the gene matches: 12. CDR1 and CDR2 from the germline V gene are SEHNR and FQNEAQ (reference sequence). CDR3 DNA: TGTGCCAGCAGCCAACAGGGGAGGGGCGTATATGAAAAACTGTTTTTT. Its protein product is CASSQQGRGVYEKLFF.

The chain combines TRBV18 with TRBJ2-7; 9 nucleotides agree with TRBD1. This CDR3 is 15 amino acids long. CDR1 is KGHSH, CDR2 LQKENI, per germline. V was pared by 3 bases and J by 1 base, with 4 bases of the junction left unmatched. CDR3 DNA sequence: TGTGCCAGCTCACCCGGGACAGGGCCTTCCTACGAGCAGTACTTC. Translating gives CASSPGTGPSYEQYF.

A single count supports this clonotype. V and J are TRBV5-1 and TRBJ2-7; D uncertain. With 0 bases removed from V and 6 bases from J, the gap between germline ends came to 10 bases. From germline, CDR1 is SGHRS and CDR2 YFSETQ. There are 13 residues in the CDR3. The CDR3 nucleotides read TGCGCCAGCAGCTTGGATGGGCCTCGCGAGCAGTACTTC. Amino acids: CASSLDGPREQYF.

This clonotype was recorded a few times. The rearrangement links TRBV20-1 to TRBJ2-1; weak D call: TRBD1 (6 bases). The CDR3 covers 14 residues. Germline loops: CDR1 DFQATT, CDR2 SNEGSKA (reference sequence). V lost 2 bases and J lost 3, with 11 bases in between. The CDR3 sequence: CSARNRVGYNEQFF. CDR3 DNA sequence: TGCAGTGCTAGAAACAGGGTGGGCTACAATGAGCAGTTCTTC.

This clonotype was counted a few times. The chain employs TRBV12-3 or TRBV12-4 and TRBJ1-1; D is unresolved. The CDR3 loop spans 13 amino acids. Trimming took off 7 bases at V and 1 base at J, with 10 bases between the two ends. CDR3 nucleotide sequence: TGTGCCAGCACCCTGGACCAGAACACTGAAGCTTTCTTT. Translating gives CASTLDQNTEAFF.

This clonotype was seen more than once but under ten times. The chain is built from TRBV5-8 and TRBJ1-5, with D hard to call. This CDR3 is built from 15 residues. The V gene lost 5 bases and the J gene lost 0 bases, with 12 bases spanning the gap. The germline gives CDR1 SGHTS, CDR2 YDEGEE. CDR3 residues: CASSTGAVSNQPQHF. DNA of the CDR3: TGTGCCAGCAGTACCGGCGCGGTTAGCAATCAGCCCCAGCATTTT.

This clonotype has just a few counts. The CDR3 DNA follows: TGTGCCACCAGTGCGACTAGCGGGAGTTGGAATGAGCAGTTCTTC. Its translation: CATSATSGSWNEQFF. The rearrangement links TRBV24-1 to TRBJ2-1; 12 bases align to TRBD2. CDR1 and CDR2 from the germline V gene are KGHDR and SFDVKD. V trimming: 5 bases; J trimming: 7 bases; junction bases outside the gene matches: 5. The CDR3 spans 15 residues.

The chain is built from TRBV30 and TRBJ2-3, with 7 bases fitting TRBD2. The CDR3 contains 14 residues. The germline V gene has CDR1 GTSNPN and CDR2 SVGIG (reference sequence). Trimming at V came to 8 bases and at J to 6 bases, leaving 14 bases not matched to a gene. The CDR3 DNA follows: TGTGCCGGTGAATGGGGGAGGGCCATGGATACGCAGTATTTT. This encodes CAGEWGRAMDTQYF.

The CDR3: CASSLSERGLRGPSNEQFF. In DNA, the CDR3 is TGTGCCAGCAGCCTTTCTGAAAGGGGACTCCGAGGGCCTAGCAATGAGCAGTTCTTC. The chain carries TRBV7-3 and TRBJ2-1; D may be TRBD2 (6 bases). Germline lookup yields CDR1 SGHTA and CDR2 FQGTGA. Trimming cost V 5 bases and J 6 bases, with 29 bases left between them. CDR3 length: 19 residues.

This sequence joins TRBV29-1 and TRBJ2-1; D is ambiguous. This CDR3 has 16 residues. V was shortened by 1 base and J by 4 bases, with 17 bases between the two germline ends. The germline gives CDR1 SQVTM, CDR2 ANQGSEA. The CDR3 region has the DNA TGCAGCGTTGAAGGCCCCGGAATGGGCTCTTACAATGAGCAGTTCTTC. Amino acid sequence: CSVEGPGMGSYNEQFF.

V gene TRBV27 combines with J gene TRBJ1-6; the D is unclear. Germline CDR1 MNHEY, CDR2 SMNVEV (reference sequence). This CDR3 comprises 16 residues. V lost 5 bases to trimming and J lost 5 bases, with 16 bases between them. CDR3: CASSTPAASDNSPLHF. The DNA of the CDR3 is TGTGCCAGCAGTACCCCGGCAGCGTCAGATAATTCACCCCTCCACTTT.

The rearrangement links TRBV12-3 or TRBV12-4 to TRBJ1-6; D gene ambiguous. CDR3 length: 16 amino acids. The V end was cut by 2 bases, the J end by 0 bases, with 8 bases between. CDR3 loop: CASSLNPSSYNSPLHF. CDR3 nucleotides: TGTGCCAGCAGTTTAAACCCCAGCTCCTATAATTCACCCCTCCACTTT.

This clonotype was counted ten times or more. The genes are TRBV24-1 and TRBJ2-2; 8 bases align to TRBD1. Losses at the gene ends were 9 bases for V and 2 bases for J; bases not matched to a gene: 7. CDR1 KGHDR and CDR2 SFDVKD come from the germline V gene. The CDR3 is 15 residues long. CDR3 nucleotide sequence: TGTGCCACCTCTGGGACAGGCGCAAACACCGGGGAGCTGTTTTTT. Amino acids: CATSGTGANTGELFF.

This clonotype was seen a few times. The chain is built from TRBV2 and TRBJ1-5; 7 nucleotides agree with TRBD1. Germline-derived CDR1 and CDR2 are SNHLY and FYNNEI. The CDR3 is 15 residues long. Trimming removed 5 bases from V and 0 bases from J; junction bases left unmatched: 4. Here the CDR3 reads CASSWDRYSNQPQHF. The CDR3 DNA reads TGTGCCAGCAGTTGGGACAGATATAGCAATCAGCCCCAGCATTTT.

This clonotype has just a few counts. This chain uses TRBV27 with TRBJ2-1; 7 bases are shared with TRBD1. The germline CDR1 and CDR2 sequences are MNHEY and SMNVEV (reference sequence). The length of the CDR3 is 16 residues. V dropped 2 bases and J dropped 8; count of bases not matched to a gene: 12. DNA for the CDR3: TGTGCCAGCAGTTTAGCCAGGGGGAAAGGGCGTGATGAGCAGTTCTTC. It yields the protein CASSLARGKGRDEQFF.

V and J are TRBV7-3 and TRBJ2-1; TRBD2 matches 8 bases. Germline trimming cut 5 bases from V and 9 bases from J; bases unmatched to any gene: 6. The length of the CDR3 is 13 residues. Looked up from germline, CDR1 is SGHTA and CDR2 is FQGTGA. DNA of the CDR3: TGTGCCAGCAGCCCTAGCACTAGCGGTGAGCAGTTCTTC. The encoded protein is CASSPSTSGEQFF.

The chain employs TRBV2 and TRBJ1-5; D perhaps matches TRBD1 (5 bases). Trimming removed 7 bases at V and 4 bases at J, with 11 bases between. Germline-derived CDR1 and CDR2 are SNHLY and FYNNEI. The CDR3 sequence is 13 residues long. The CDR3 nucleotides read TGTGCCAGCACTCGGGGACCAAATCAGCCCCAGCATTTT. Translating it yields CASTRGPNQPQHF.

This clonotype turned up a few times. This sequence joins TRBV15 and TRBJ1-1; D unclear. V was pared by 1 base and J by 10 bases, with 7 bases between. Germline loops: CDR1 LNHNV, CDR2 YYDKDF (reference sequence). CDR3 length equals 11 residues. The CDR3 DNA is TGTGCCACCAGCAGAGGGGCCGGAGCTTTCTTT. It codes for CATSRGAGAFF. Drawing the rest from reference TRBV15 and TRBJ1-1, the complete variable domain is DAMVIQNPRYQVTQFGKPVTLSCSQTLNHNVMYWYQQKSSQAPKLLFHYYDKDFNNEADTPDNFQSRRPNTSFCFLDIRSPGLGDTAMYLCATSRGAGAFFGQGTRLTVV.

This clonotype was seen only a few times. The chain has TRBV24-1 and TRBJ1-1; 8 positions match TRBD1. V lost 4 bases, J lost 11 bases, and 5 bases stayed unmatched. Germline-derived CDR1 and CDR2 are KGHDR and SFDVKD. The CDR3 sequence is 12 residues long. The CDR3 protein is CATSERQGSAFF. The CDR3 region has the DNA TGTGCCACCAGTGAAAGACAGGGGTCCGCTTTCTTT.